These 16 T cell receptor beta chains came from one sample sequenced in a study of CD8+CD57+ T cells in acquired aplastic anemia. Genomic DNA, the template, was used for profiling of the TCR beta VDJ and CDR3. One entry per CDR3 protein results from TCRdb running MiXCR on the reads. This table has over 150,000 distinct CDR3 sequences, approximately 44% appearing once. Material for sequencing was sorted CD4+, CD8+, or CD8+CD57+ T cells (not recorded which) from PBMCs. The receptors shown here come from a human donor in good health.

The chain is built from TRBV30 and TRBJ1-6; TRBD1 matches at 9 bases. V dropped 4 bases and J dropped 6; count of bases not matched to a gene: 10. CDR1 GTSNPN and CDR2 SVGIG come from the germline V gene (reference sequence). This CDR3 has 16 residues. The CDR3 DNA sequence: TGTGCCTGGATTAAGTCCCCGGGACAGGGTAATTCACCCCTCCACTTT. Protein product: CAWIKSPGQGNSPLHF.

Many counts were recorded for this clonotype. J is TRBJ1-1 and V is TRBV10-1; D is undetermined. This CDR3 is 13 amino acids long. Germline lookup yields CDR1 WNHNN and CDR2 SYGVQD (reference sequence). The germline V and J ends were trimmed by 6 bases and 0 bases, with 8 bases remaining between them. CDR3 DNA: TGCGCCAGCAGGACCACTTTGAACACTGAAGCTTTCTTT. This codes for CASRTTLNTEAFF.

In this sample, this clonotype turned up many times. The chain links TRBV20-1 to TRBJ2-1; 15 bases agree with TRBD2. V was pared by 0 bases and J by 1 base, with 10 bases of the junction left unmatched. Per germline, CDR1 DFQATT and CDR2 SNEGSKA (reference sequence). The CDR3 totals 20 residues. Here the CDR3 reads CSARDLPGLAGGHSYNEQFF. CDR3 DNA sequence: TGCAGTGCTAGAGATCTTCCCGGACTAGCGGGAGGGCATTCCTACAATGAGCAGTTCTTC.

The V call is TRBV19, the J call TRBJ1-5; D gene uncertain. The CDR3 totals 15 residues. V was cut by 6 bases and J by 6 bases, with 18 bases left in between. In germline, CDR1 is LNHDA, CDR2 SQIVND (reference sequence). The CDR3 loop reads CASRNVGSSGQPQHF. The CDR3 region has the DNA TGTGCCAGTAGAAACGTGGGGTCGAGTGGTCAGCCCCAGCATTTT. Together with reference TRBV19 and TRBJ1-5, the CDR3 gives the full variable domain: DGGITQSPKYLFRKEGQNVTLSCEQNLNHDAMYWYRQDPGQGLRLIYYSQIVNDFQKGDIAEGYSVSREKKESFPLTVTSAQKNPTAFYLCASRNVGSSGQPQHFGDGTRLSIL.

This chain connects TRBV9 to TRBJ2-5; 12 positions agree with TRBD2. Germline CDR1 is SGDLS and CDR2 is YYNGEE. Trimming cost V 0 bases and J 2 bases; bases outside gene matches: 5. The CDR3 consists of 17 residues. CDR3 sequence: CASSVGRGLAGQETQYF. CDR3 bases: TGTGCCAGCAGCGTAGGGAGGGGACTAGCGGGTCAAGAGACCCAGTACTTC.

A remark on this clonotype: This may be a read error: a much more frequent sequence differs by one nucleotide. The chain has TRBV11-2 and TRBJ2-3; unclear D gene. CDR1 is SGHAT and CDR2 is FQNNGV in the germline V gene. This CDR3 contains 16 residues. The germline V and J ends were trimmed by 5 bases and 1 base, with 16 bases remaining between them. The CDR3 is CASSLWAVIRTDTQYF. The DNA for the CDR3 is TGTGCCAGCAGCCTTTGGGCAGTAATACGCACAGATACGCAGTATTTT.

V is TRBV5-1 and J is TRBJ2-3; D may correspond to TRBD1 or TRBD2 (6 bases each). CDR1 is SGHRS, CDR2 YFSETQ, per germline. V shed 0 bases and J shed 5 bases, with 13 bases lying between them. The CDR3 has 15 residues. The CDR3 loop is CASSLVGGEKDTQYF. The CDR3 region has the DNA TGCGCCAGCAGCTTGGTGGGGGGCGAAAAAGATACGCAGTATTTT.

The gene calls are TRBV20-1 and TRBJ2-1; no reliable D call. Per germline, CDR1 DFQATT and CDR2 SNEGSKA (reference sequence). This CDR3 contains 12 residues. V lost 5 bases to trimming and J lost 11 bases, with 16 bases between them. CDR3 protein: CSASPTERKQFF. The CDR3 DNA sequence: TGCAGTGCTTCACCCACCGAGAGGAAGCAGTTCTTC.

V gene TRBV7-8 combines with J gene TRBJ1-2; 7 bases align to TRBD1. After removal of 3 bases from V and 2 bases from J, the junction contained 3 bases not matched to a gene. The germline CDR1 and CDR2 sequences are SGHVS and FQNEAQ. CDR3 length equals 14 residues. CDR3 region: CASSFAGGNYGYTF. The CDR3 DNA reads TGTGCCAGCAGCTTTGCAGGGGGGAACTATGGCTACACCTTC. The full variable domain, with the rest looked up from reference TRBV7-8 and TRBJ1-2, is GAGVSQSPRYKVAKRGQDVALRCDPISGHVSLFWYQQALGQGPEFLTYFQNEAQLDKSGLPSDRFFAERPEGSVSTLKIQRTQQEDSAVYLCASSFAGGNYGYTFGSGTRLTVV.

The chain employs TRBV2 and TRBJ2-3; possibly TRBD2 for D (6 bases). The CDR3 runs 15 residues. V was shortened by 4 bases and J by 4 bases, with 15 bases between the two germline ends. The V gene's germline CDR1 is SNHLY and CDR2 FYNNEI. The CDR3 protein is CASSVGVTGADTQYF. CDR3 nucleotide sequence: TGTGCCAGCAGTGTCGGGGTAACGGGGGCAGATACGCAGTATTTT.

The chain combines TRBV14 with TRBJ1-1; D uncertain. CDR3 length equals 15 residues. CDR1 is SGHDN and CDR2 is FVKESK in the germline V gene. Trimming removed 5 bases at V and 1 base at J, with 14 bases between. As DNA, the CDR3 is TGTGCCAGCAGCGATCCTGGACGGTCGAACACTGAAGCTTTCTTT. The encoded protein is CASSDPGRSNTEAFF. Together with reference TRBV14 and TRBJ1-1, the CDR3 gives the full variable domain: EAGVTQFPSHSVIEKGQTVTLRCDPISGHDNLYWYRRVMGKEIKFLLHFVKESKQDESGMPNNRFLAERTGGTYSTLKVQPAELEDSGVYFCASSDPGRSNTEAFFGQGTRLTVV.

This clonotype was found many times. This rearrangement joins TRBV6-5 to TRBJ2-6, with D unresolved. CDR3 length: 15 amino acids. CDR1 is MNHEY, CDR2 SVGAGI, per germline. Trimming stripped 6 bases from V and 0 bases from J, with 9 bases between. CDR3 sequence (DNA): TGTGCCAGCAGGTACAGAGTCTCTGGGGCCAACGTCCTGACTTTC. As protein: CASRYRVSGANVLTF.

In its sample, this clonotype was seen a few times. The genes are TRBV28 and TRBJ1-2; the D gene is possibly TRBD1 (5 bases). Per germline, CDR1 MDHEN and CDR2 SYDVKM. Trimming removed 4 bases from V and 4 bases from J, with 19 bases in between. This CDR3 contains 16 residues. CDR3 nucleotides: TGTGCCAGCAGTTCCCTCTCTTCCCAGGGAACCTATGGCTACACCTTC. Its protein is CASSSLSSQGTYGYTF.

The chain joins TRBV4-3 to TRBJ1-1; 7 nucleotides align to TRBD1. The trim removed 1 base at V and 4 bases at J, leaving 9 bases unmatched. The CDR3 is 16 residues long. The germline gives CDR1 LGHNA, CDR2 YSLEER. The CDR3 loop reads CASSQVQGVLGTEAFF. Here the CDR3 DNA reads TGCGCCAGCAGCCAAGTTCAGGGGGTATTGGGCACTGAAGCTTTCTTT.

This clonotype has at least ten counts. V and J are TRBV7-9 and TRBJ2-1; D is ambiguous. V lost 5 bases and J lost 3, with 14 bases in between. CDR3 length equals 15 residues. CDR1 is SEHNR and CDR2 is FQNEAQ in the germline V gene (reference sequence). The CDR3 loop reads CASSPPDLIYNEQFF. CDR3 in DNA: TGTGCCAGCAGCCCCCCAGATTTAATCTACAATGAGCAGTTCTTC. Using reference TRBV7-9 and TRBJ2-1 for the parts outside the CDR3, the full variable domain is DTGVSQNPRHKITKRGQNVTFRCDPISEHNRLYWYRQTLGQGPEFLTYFQNEAQLEKSRLLSDRFSAERPKGSFSTLEIQRTEQGDSAMYLCASSPPDLIYNEQFFGPGTRLTVL.

The chain couples TRBV7-9 to TRBJ2-7; no definite D call. The CDR3 runs to 12 residues. Looked up from germline, CDR1 is SEHNR and CDR2 is FQNEAQ (reference sequence). V was cut by 4 bases and J by 2 bases, with 6 bases left in between. The CDR3, as DNA: TGTGCCAGCAGCTCCGACCCCTACGAGCAGTACTTC. It translates to CASSSDPYEQYF.